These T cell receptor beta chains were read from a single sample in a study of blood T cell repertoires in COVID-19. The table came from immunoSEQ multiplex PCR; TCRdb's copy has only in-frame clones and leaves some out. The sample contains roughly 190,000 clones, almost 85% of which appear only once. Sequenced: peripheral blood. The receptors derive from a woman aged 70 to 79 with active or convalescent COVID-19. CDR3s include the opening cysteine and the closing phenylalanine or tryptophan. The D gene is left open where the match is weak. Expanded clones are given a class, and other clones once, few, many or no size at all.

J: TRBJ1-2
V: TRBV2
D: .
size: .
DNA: TGTGCCAGCAGTGAGGTCCAGGTCAACTATGGCTACACCTTC
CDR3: CASSEVQVNYGYTF

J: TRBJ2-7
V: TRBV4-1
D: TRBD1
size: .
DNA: TGCGCCAGCAGCCATGGGGGAGGGACAGGGGGTCTCAAGGGTCGGGAGCAGTACTTC
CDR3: CASSHGGGTGGLKGREQYF

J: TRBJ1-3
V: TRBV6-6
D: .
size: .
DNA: TGTGCCAGCAGTCGAGACAGATCCAATTCTGGAAACACCATATATTTT
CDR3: CASSRDRSNSGNTIYF

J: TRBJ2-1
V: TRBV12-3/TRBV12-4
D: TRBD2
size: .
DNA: TGTGCCAGCAGTCCCCCAGCGGGAGAGTTCTTC
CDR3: CASSPPAGEFF

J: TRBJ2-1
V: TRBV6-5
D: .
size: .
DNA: TGTGCCAGCACCCGAGGGCCGGAATCCTACAATGAGCAGTTCTTC
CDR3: CASTRGPESYNEQFF

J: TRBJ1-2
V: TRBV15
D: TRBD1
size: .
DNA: TGTGCCACCAGTCAGGGGGCTAACTATGGCTACACCTTC
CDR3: CATSQGANYGYTF

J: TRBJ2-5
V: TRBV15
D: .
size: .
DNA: TGTGCCACCAGCAGAGAGGTCAACAGGGCTCAGTACTTC
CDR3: CATSREVNRAQYF

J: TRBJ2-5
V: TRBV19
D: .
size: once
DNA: TGTGCCAGTAGGAACAGGGGGCCGGGACTAGAAGAGACCCAGTACTTC
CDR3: CASRNRGPGLEETQYF

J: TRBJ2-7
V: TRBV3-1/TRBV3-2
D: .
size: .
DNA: TGTGCCAGCAGCCAGGGGGCGGTCGAGCAGTACTTC
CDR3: CASSQGAVEQYF

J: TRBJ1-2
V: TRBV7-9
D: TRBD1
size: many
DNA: TGTGCCAGCAGCTACCCTTCAGGGGGCGCGAGTGGCTACACCTTC
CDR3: CASSYPSGGASGYTF

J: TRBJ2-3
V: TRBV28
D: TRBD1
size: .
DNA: TGTGCCAGCACCCCACCCCGGGGACAGGGAGCCACAGATACGCAGTATTTT
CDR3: CASTPPRGQGATDTQYF

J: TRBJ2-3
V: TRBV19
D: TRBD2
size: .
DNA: TGTGCCAGTAGTATAGGGCTAGCGGGAGGGGATACGCAGTATTTT
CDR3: CASSIGLAGGDTQYF

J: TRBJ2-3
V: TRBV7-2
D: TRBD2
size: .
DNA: TGTGCCAGCAGCACAGGGGGACTAGCGGGAGTCCCCCGCACAGATACGCAGTATTTT
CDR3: CASSTGGLAGVPRTDTQYF

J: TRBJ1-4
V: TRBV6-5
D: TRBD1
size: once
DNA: TGTGCCAGCAGTTACCGACAGGGAGGTGAAAAACTGTTTTTT
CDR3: CASSYRQGGEKLFF

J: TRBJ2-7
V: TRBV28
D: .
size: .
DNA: TGTGCCAGCACCCCAGGGGTAGGGGACTACCCCTACGAGCAGTACTTC
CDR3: CASTPGVGDYPYEQYF

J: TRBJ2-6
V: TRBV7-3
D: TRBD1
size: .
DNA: TGTGCCAGCAGCTTAACGTCCGGGACAGGGGCCGGGGCCAACGTCCTGACTTTC
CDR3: CASSLTSGTGAGANVLTF

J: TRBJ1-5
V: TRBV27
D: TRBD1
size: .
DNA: TGTGCCAGCATTTTACAGGGGCTGAATCAGCCCCAGCATTTT
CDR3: CASILQGLNQPQHF

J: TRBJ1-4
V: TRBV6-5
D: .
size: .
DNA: TGTGCCAGCAGTCCCCTCCGGGGGGAAAAACTGTTTTTT
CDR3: CASSPLRGEKLFF

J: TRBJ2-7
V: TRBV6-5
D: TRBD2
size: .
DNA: TGTGCCAGTTTGGCCGGGAGGGGATCCTACGAGCAGTACTTC
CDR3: CASLAGRGSYEQYF

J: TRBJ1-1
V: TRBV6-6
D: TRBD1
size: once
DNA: TGTGCCAGCAGCCCCCGGGACAGGGGCTCCACTGAAGCTTTCTTT
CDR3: CASSPRDRGSTEAFF

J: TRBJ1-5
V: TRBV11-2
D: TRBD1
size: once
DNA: TGTGCCAGCAAAGGGCAGGGGGATCAGCCCCAGCATTTT
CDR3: CASKGQGDQPQHF

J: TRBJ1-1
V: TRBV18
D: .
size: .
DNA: TGTGCCACCCAAAATGGACAGAACACTGAAGCTTTCTTT
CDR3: CATQNGQNTEAFF

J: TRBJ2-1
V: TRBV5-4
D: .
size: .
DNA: TGTGCCAGCAGCTTAGGACTGCCGCGGGAGCAGTTCTTC
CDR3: CASSLGLPREQFF

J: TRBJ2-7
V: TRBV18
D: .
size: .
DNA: TGTGCCAGCTCACCAGAAGGGGTACCCTACGAGCAGTACTTC
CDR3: CASSPEGVPYEQYF

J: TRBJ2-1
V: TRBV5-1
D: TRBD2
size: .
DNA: TGCGCCAGCAGCTTGGTGGTAGCGGGAGGGGGATACAATGAGCAGTTCTTC
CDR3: CASSLVVAGGGYNEQFF

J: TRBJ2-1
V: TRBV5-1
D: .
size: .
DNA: TGCGCCAGCAGCTTGGCGGGAGTATCTGAGTTGAATGAGCAGTTCTTC
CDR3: CASSLAGVSELNEQFF

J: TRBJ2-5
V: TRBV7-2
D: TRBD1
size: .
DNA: TGTGCCAGCAGCTCCCGTGACAGGGTCGTACAAGAGACCCAGTACTTC
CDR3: CASSSRDRVVQETQYF

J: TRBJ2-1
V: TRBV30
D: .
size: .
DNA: TGTGCCTGGAGTGACCCCAGGCTCGGCAGCTACAATGAGCAGTTCTTC
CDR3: CAWSDPRLGSYNEQFF

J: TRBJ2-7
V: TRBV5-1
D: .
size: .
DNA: TGCGCCAGCAGCTTGGCCGGCGAGCAGTACTTC
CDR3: CASSLAGEQYF

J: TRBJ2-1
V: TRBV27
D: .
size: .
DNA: TGTGCCAGCAGTTGGACAAACAGAGAGCAGTTCTTC
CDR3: CASSWTNREQFF

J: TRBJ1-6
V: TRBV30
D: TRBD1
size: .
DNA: TGTGCCTGGAGTGACAGGGGAGACTCACCCCTCCACTTT
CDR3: CAWSDRGDSPLHF

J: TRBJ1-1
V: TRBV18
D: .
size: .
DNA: TGTGCCAGCTCACCAAGAAGCGGGAACACTGAAGCTTTCTTT
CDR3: CASSPRSGNTEAFF

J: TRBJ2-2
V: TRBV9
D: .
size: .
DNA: TGTGCCAGCAGCGTAGTCCCCACAGGGCGCGACACCGGGGAGCTGTTTTTT
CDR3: CASSVVPTGRDTGELFF

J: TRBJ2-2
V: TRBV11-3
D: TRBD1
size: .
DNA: TGTGCCAGCATCCAACCTGCGCGGAGACAGGGGATAAAGGTCACCGGGGAGCTGTTTTTT
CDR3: CASIQPARRQGIKVTGELFF

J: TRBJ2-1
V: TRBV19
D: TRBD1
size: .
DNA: TGTGCCAGTAGTTTGGGACAGGGCCTGAATGAGCAGTTCTTC
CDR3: CASSLGQGLNEQFF

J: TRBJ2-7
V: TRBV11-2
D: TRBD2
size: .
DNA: TGTGCCAGCATAGGATGGTCTAGCGGGAGCCCGACCAGCTCCTACGAGCAGTACTTC
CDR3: CASIGWSSGSPTSSYEQYF

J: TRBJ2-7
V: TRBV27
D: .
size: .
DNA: TGTGCCAGCAGTTTAGAGTTTAGGGGGATCGGTTGGGACGAGCAGTACTTC
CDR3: CASSLEFRGIGWDEQYF

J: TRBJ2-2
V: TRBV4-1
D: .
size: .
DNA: TGCGCCAGCAGCCCTTCAAGGCAGGGAAAGAACACCGGGGAGCTGTTTTTT
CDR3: CASSPSRQGKNTGELFF

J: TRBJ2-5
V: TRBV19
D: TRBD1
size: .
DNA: TGTGCCAGGATTACAGGGGATCCGGGAGAGACCCAGTACTTC
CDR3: CARITGDPGETQYF

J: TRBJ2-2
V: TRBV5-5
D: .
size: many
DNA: TGTGCCAGCAGCTCCCGGAGGGGGGGCAGGACAAACACCGGGGAGCTGTTTTTT
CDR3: CASSSRRGGRTNTGELFF

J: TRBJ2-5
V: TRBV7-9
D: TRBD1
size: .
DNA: TGTGCCAGCAGCTTAGCGGGGAACAGGGGGAGTGTGACCCAGTACTTC
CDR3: CASSLAGNRGSVTQYF

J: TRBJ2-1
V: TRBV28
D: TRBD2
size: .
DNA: TGTGCCAGCAGTTGGACTAGCGGGAGTACGCATTCCTACAATGAGCAGTTCTTC
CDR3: CASSWTSGSTHSYNEQFF

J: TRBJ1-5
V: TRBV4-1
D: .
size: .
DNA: TGCGCCAGCAGCCGACAGCCTGGGAATCAGCCCCAGCATTTT
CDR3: CASSRQPGNQPQHF

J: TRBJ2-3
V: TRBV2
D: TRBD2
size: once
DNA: TGTGCCAGCAGTGCTAGCGGGGGCACAGATACGCAGTATTTT
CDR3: CASSASGGTDTQYF

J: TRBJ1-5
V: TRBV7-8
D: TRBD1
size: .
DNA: TGTGCCAGCAGCCACGACAGGGTACAGCCCCAGCATTTT
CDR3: CASSHDRVQPQHF

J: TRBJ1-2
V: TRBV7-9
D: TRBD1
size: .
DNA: TGTGCCAGCAGCTCAACAGGGGGCAATGCTAACTATGGCTACACCTTC
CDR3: CASSSTGGNANYGYTF

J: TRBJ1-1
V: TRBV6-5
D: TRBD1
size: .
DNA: TGTGCCAGCACCACAGGGGACACTGAAGCTTTCTTT
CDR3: CASTTGDTEAFF

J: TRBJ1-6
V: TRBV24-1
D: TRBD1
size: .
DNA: TGTGCCACCAGTGGGGGACAGACTAATTCACCCCTCCACTTT
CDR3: CATSGGQTNSPLHF

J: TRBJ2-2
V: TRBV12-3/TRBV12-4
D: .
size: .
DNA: TGTGCCAGCAGTTGGGGCACATTCGGGGAGCTGTTTTTT
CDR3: CASSWGTFGELFF

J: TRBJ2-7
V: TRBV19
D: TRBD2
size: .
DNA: TGTGCCAGTAGTATAGGGGGGGCTAGCGGGTACGAGCAGTACTTC
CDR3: CASSIGGASGYEQYF

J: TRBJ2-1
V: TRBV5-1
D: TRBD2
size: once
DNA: TGCGCCAGCAGCTGGACTAGCGACACCTACAATGAGCAGTTCTTC
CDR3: CASSWTSDTYNEQFF

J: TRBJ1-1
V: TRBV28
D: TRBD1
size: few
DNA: TGTGCCAGCAGTCTAAGCAGGACAGGTAAAGGAGCTTTCTTT
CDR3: CASSLSRTGKGAFF